The rows below give T cell receptor beta chains drawn from one sample of a study of ipilimumab plus nivolumab after autologous stem cell transplantation. TCRdb keeps only in-frame clones here, not all; method: immunoSEQ multiplex PCR. This sample carries roughly 86,000 clones, approximately 83% of them seen once, and the ten largest clones take 2% to 2.5%. The sample consisted of PBMCs, taken in a trial of ipilimumab plus nivolumab as post-transplant consolidation. Receptor source: a male donor with diffuse large B-cell lymphoma. Both conserved end residues are trimmed from each CDR3.

v_call,cdr3_aa
TRBV5-1,ASSSGTGGFSSYNSPLH
TRBV11-2,ASSSGVHTGELF
TRBV28,ASSPVGGSKTQY
TRBV6-5,ASSSSGGAYNEQF
TRBV4-3,ASSQSTTDYEQY
TRBV4-3,ASSQGRGRYEQY
TRBV2,ASSEGGADPEAF
TRBV7-3,ASSLRHDEKLF
TRBV18,ASSPGQGETQY
TRBV7-2,ASSLFQWNTEAF
TRBV6-6,ASSYRNGNTIY
TRBV5-5,ASTTAGGSWETQY
TRBV6-1,ASGGYNEQF
TRBV7-3,ASSLHEPDREGYNEQF
TRBV4-2,ASSQRLGQEQF
TRBV7-9,ASSLVMNTEAF
TRBV5-6,ASSLTGGNYGYT
TRBV5-4,ASSPGRSSGNTIY
TRBV7-2,ASSIGPPSGNTIY
TRBV7-3,ASSLTPIGGRVTEAF
TRBV19,ASSKEWGALNYGYT
TRBV29-1,SVEVHRGGSYNEQF